This T cell receptor (beta chain) originates from a study of regulatory T cells in long-lasting Graves disease. Overall study: Over 5 years of antithyroid drugs plus positive TSH receptor antibodies defined persistent Graves' disease.

V was cut by 4 bases and J by 5 bases, with 12 bases left in between. Germline V gene data show CDR1 as MGHRA and CDR2 as YSYEKL. This CDR3 is 14 amino acids long. As regards this clonotype: Antigen specificity is unknown.

Investigators prepared the TCR beta libraries by applying iRepertoire HTBI primers and Arm-PCR of CDR3 regions. TCRdb passed the multiplex PCR reads through MiXCR, listing each CDR3 protein once. This sample has approximately 350,000 distinct CDR3 sequences, with roughly 24% found just once. Study-level results: Graves' patients with persistent disease showed TCR diversity lower than patients newly diagnosed. Those with persistent disease had in common more public clonotypes (roughly 3,000) than new patients (around 910).

The sample's time point: persistent/refractory GD, antithyroid drugs over 5 years with positive TRAb. Following extraction of RNA from PBMCs, that RNA was used to make the TCR library. This TCR derives from a woman in her 40s with Graves disease. The chain employs TRBV4-1 and TRBJ1-3; D is perhaps TRBD1 (5 bases). The sequenced sample was peripheral blood mononuclear cells (PBMCs), obtained when the disease was refractory, from a patient treated with antithyroid drugs. The CDR3 DNA reads TGCGCCAGCAGCCTCGGGACGGGCAGAAACACCATATATTTT. It translates to CASSLGTGRNTIYF.